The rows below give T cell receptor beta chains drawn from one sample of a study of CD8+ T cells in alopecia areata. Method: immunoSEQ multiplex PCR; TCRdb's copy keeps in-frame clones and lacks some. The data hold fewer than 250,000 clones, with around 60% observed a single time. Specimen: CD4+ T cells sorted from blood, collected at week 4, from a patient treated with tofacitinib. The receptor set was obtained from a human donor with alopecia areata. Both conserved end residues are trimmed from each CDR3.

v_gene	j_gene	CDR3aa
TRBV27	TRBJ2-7	ASSPQRTSGSNEQY
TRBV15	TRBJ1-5	ATSSRSNQPQH
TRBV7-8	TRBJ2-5	ASSLLAEETQY
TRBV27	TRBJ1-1	ASSAPGTGRNTEAF
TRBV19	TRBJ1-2	ASRQYRDREYGYT
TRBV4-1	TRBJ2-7	ASSPQLAGHYEQY
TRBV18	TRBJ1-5	ASSPGISNQPQH
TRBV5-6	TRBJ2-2	ASSPLGGRNTGELF
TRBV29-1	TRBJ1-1	SARDRGNTEAF
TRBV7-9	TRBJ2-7	ASSSRPYSRPNYEQY
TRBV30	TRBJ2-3	AWSVAQGGGPDTQY
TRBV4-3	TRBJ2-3	ASSQDFRGAGTDTQY
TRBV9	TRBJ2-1	ASSVASRPGGNEQF
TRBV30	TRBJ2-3	AWSRRGSLGDTQY
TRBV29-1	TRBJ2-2	SGLAGGPGELF
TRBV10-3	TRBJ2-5	AISSKETQY
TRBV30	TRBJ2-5	AWTKNGLDKGTQY
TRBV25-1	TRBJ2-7	ASSPPGLAGSYEQY
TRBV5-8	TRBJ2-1	ASSRRVSYNEQF
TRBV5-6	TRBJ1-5	ASSLYGDASNQPQH
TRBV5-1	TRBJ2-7	ASSYPGLDYEQY
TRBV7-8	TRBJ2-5	ASSLVAGAQETQY
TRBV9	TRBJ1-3	ASSVEGFSGNTIY
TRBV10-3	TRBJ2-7	AISEAGLAYEQY
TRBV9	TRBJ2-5	ASSVHPGRGRETQY
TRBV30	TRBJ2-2	AWSGGLLSGELF
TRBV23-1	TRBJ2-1	ASSQSKVGGRYNEQF
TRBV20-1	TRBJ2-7	SARWGEPQY
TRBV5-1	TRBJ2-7	ASSFLSGQGAPNYEQY
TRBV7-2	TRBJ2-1	ASSSGVIAGGPKQF
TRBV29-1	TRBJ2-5	SGKLAGGRETQY
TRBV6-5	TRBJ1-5	ASSDPYSNQPQH
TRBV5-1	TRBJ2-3	ASSLFPDTQY